This entry lists 15 T cell receptor beta chains sequenced from one sample in a study of T cell clonality in common variable immunodeficiency. Clones were read by immunoSEQ multiplex PCR, and TCRdb kept only the in-frame ones, dropping some. The sample shows approximately 56,000 clones, none of them appearing just once. Sample: peripheral blood mononuclear cells. The receptors were gathered from a person aged 18-69 years in good health.

This clone has at least ten counts. Sequencing ends 3 residues short of the CDR3 end; the germline J gene provides the rest. J is TRBJ1-6 and V is TRBV14, with D unresolved. V was cut by 3 bases and J by 8 bases, with 14 bases left in between. Germline V lookup: CDR1 SGHDN, CDR2 FVKESK. The CDR3 sequence is 15 residues long. Partial CDR3 DNA: TGTGCCAGCAGCCAGGAATGGGCAGTTCATTCACCC. Protein: CASSQEWAVHSP. The entire CDR3 protein reads CASSQEWAVHSPLHF.

This clone was seen many times. The read gets to within 3 residues of the CDR3 end, and the germline J gene fills in the rest. This rearrangement joins TRBV10-3 to TRBJ2-3; TRBD2 might be the D (6 bases). Germline V lookup: CDR1 ENHRY, CDR2 SYGVKD. The CDR3 is 14 amino acids. Trimming shortened V by 2 bases and J by 5 bases, and 11 bases separated the two germline ends. CDR3 region: CAISEPGGGDTQYF. The CDR3 DNA, read in part, is TGTGCCATCAGTGAGCCCGGGGGAGGAGATACG.

Turning to this clone: The read falls 3 residues short of the CDR3 end, and the missing part is taken from the germline J gene. This sequence joins TRBV5-5 and TRBJ2-1, with 11 nucleotides matching TRBD2. CDR3 size: 14 residues. CDR1 SGHKS and CDR2 YYEKEE come from the germline V gene (reference sequence). Trimming at V came to 1 base and at J to 9 bases, leaving 3 bases not matched to a gene. The CDR3 DNA, read in part, is TGTGCCAGCAGCTTGACTAGCGGGAGCCCTGAG. Its translation is CASSLTSGSPE. The CDR3 as a whole reads CASSLTSGSPEQFF.

This clone came up many times. The part of the CDR3 DNA that was read is TGTGCCAGCAGCTTAGCGGGAGGGGGTTCCTACAATGAG. Amino acid sequence: CASSLAGGGSYNE. The whole CDR3 region reads CASSLAGGGSYNEQFF. The J gene is TRBJ2-1, the V gene TRBV7-3; 9 positions agree with TRBD2. The CDR3 extends 3 residues past the end of the read, so its final part is completed from the germline J gene. The germline V gene encodes CDR1 SGHTA and CDR2 FQGTGA. The CDR3 runs to 16 residues. With 2 bases clipped from V and 1 base from J, the junction kept 3 bases outside the gene matches.

This clone was recorded many times. The CDR3 end falls 3 residues outside the read, so it is completed with the germline J gene. This chain uses TRBV5-1 with TRBJ1-2; D is ambiguous. The CDR3 is 13 amino acids. Germline V gene sequence: CDR1 SGHRS, CDR2 YFSETQ. CDR3 residues: CASSPGVAEVYTF. CDR3 DNA, as far as it was read: TGCGCCAGCAGCCCGGGTGTGGCCGAGGTC.

This clone appeared many times. The read is 3 residues too short to cover the CDR3 end, so that end is filled in from the germline J gene. The chain joins TRBV6-2 or TRBV6-3 to TRBJ2-3; 8 bases line up with TRBD2. This CDR3 is built from 15 residues. Germline lookup yields CDR1 MNHEY and CDR2 SVGEGT. After removal of 4 bases from V and 4 bases from J, the junction contained 7 bases not matched to a gene. The covered CDR3 bases are TGTGCCAGCAGTTGGGGACTAGTTCGGGCAGATACG. Amino acids: CASSWGLVRADT. The full CDR3 protein reads CASSWGLVRADTQYF.

Turning to this clone: The CDR3 extends 3 residues past the end of the read, so its final part is completed from the germline J gene. The rearrangement uses TRBV7-9 and TRBJ2-2; maybe TRBD2 (6 bases). The germline gives CDR1 SEHNR, CDR2 FQNEAQ (reference sequence). The CDR3 runs 13 residues. CDR3 bases read: TGTGCCAGCCGTCTGGACTCGGGGGAAAAG. It encodes CASRLDSGEK. Given in full, the CDR3 is CASRLDSGEKLFF.

About this clone itself: From the germline J gene comes the end of the CDR3, since the read stops 3 residues before it. The chain combines TRBV6-1 with TRBJ1-2; D not certain. The germline V gene encodes CDR1 MNHNS and CDR2 SASEGT. The CDR3 spans 11 residues. The CDR3 region is CASSEAYDYTF. CDR3 bases read: TGTGCCAGCAGTGAAGCCTACGAC.

This clone occurred many times. The read is 3 residues too short to cover the CDR3 end, so that end is filled in from the germline J gene. The V call is TRBV18, the J call TRBJ2-5, with 9 nucleotides matching TRBD2. CDR1 is KGHSH, CDR2 LQKENI, per germline. The V segment lost 4 bases and the J segment 1 base; nucleotides outside the gene matches: 7. CDR3 length: 16 amino acids. The DNA read from the CDR3 is TGTGCCAGCTCACTATATAGCGGGGGCCTCCAAGAGACC. It encodes CASSLYSGGLQET. The full CDR3 protein is CASSLYSGGLQETQYF. The entire variable domain, with the rest obtained from reference TRBV18 and TRBJ2-5, is as follows: NAGVMQNPRHLVRRRGQEARLRCSPMKGHSHVYWYRQLPEEGLKFMVYLQKENIIDESGMPKERFSAEFPKEGPSILRIQQVVRGDSAAYFCASSLYSGGLQETQYFGPGTRLLVL.

In its sample, this clone was seen many times. The CDR3 goes on 3 residues after the read ends, and that part is filled in from the germline J gene. The rearrangement joins TRBV5-1 to TRBJ2-1, with D possibly TRBD1 on 6 matching bases. The length of the CDR3 is 15 residues. The germline V gene encodes CDR1 SGHRS and CDR2 YFSETQ. Trimming left V 4 bases short and J 6 bases short, with 17 bases between. Incomplete CDR3 DNA: TGCGCCAGCAGCCCTACCCTAACAGGGAGCAATGAG. Its protein product is CASSPTLTGSNE. The entire CDR3 protein reads CASSPTLTGSNEQFF.

In its sample, this clone was seen many times. The observed sequence ends 3 residues before the CDR3 terminus, with the missing tail filled in from the germline J gene. The chain employs TRBV6-1 and TRBJ2-3, with 11 bases aligning to TRBD2. CDR3 length: 16 amino acids. V shed 4 bases and J 2 bases; nucleotides not matched to a gene: 5. Germline CDR1 is MNHNS and CDR2 is SASEGT. The covered CDR3 bases are TGTGCCAGCAGTGGATTAGCGGGGGGGATCACAGATACG. Translated: CASSGLAGGITDT. The whole CDR3 protein is CASSGLAGGITDTQYF.

This clone was counted at least ten times. The read terminates 3 residues ahead of where the CDR3 ends, so the germline J gene completes it. The chain has TRBV20-1 and TRBJ1-5, with TRBD1 matching 8 bases. Germline V lookup: CDR1 DFQATT, CDR2 SNEGSKA (reference sequence). This CDR3 is built from 14 residues. V was clipped by 5 bases and J by 2 bases; unmatched bases: 5. The CDR3: CSAGRGLGNQPQHF. The DNA read from the CDR3 is TGCAGTGCTGGCAGGGGGCTTGGCAATCAGCCC.

This clone was detected ten times or more. The read halts 3 residues ahead of the CDR3 end, with the missing end drawn from the germline J gene. The chain employs TRBV7-9 and TRBJ2-3; no reliable D call. V lost 3 bases and J 6 bases, leaving 7 bases between the germline ends. Germline-derived CDR1 and CDR2 are SEHNR and FQNEAQ (reference sequence). The CDR3 sequence is 12 residues long. The CDR3 sequence: CASSLTGDTQYF. The sequenced CDR3 bases are TGTGCCAGCAGCTTGACCGGGGATACG.

Many counts were recorded for this clone. With the read ending 3 residues before the CDR3 end, the germline J gene is used to fill in that end. V gene TRBV19 combines with J gene TRBJ1-1, with a tentative D call TRBD1 (5 bases). Germline V CDR1 and CDR2: LNHDA, SQIVND (reference sequence). Deletions cut 4 bases from V and 1 base from J, with 16 bases between. The CDR3 has 16 residues. The CDR3 region is CASSRGVRRRNTEAFF. The CDR3 DNA, read in part, is TGTGCCAGTAGTAGAGGGGTGAGAAGGAGGAACACTGAA. Full variable domain (missing parts from reference TRBV19 and TRBJ1-1): DGGITQSPKYLFRKEGQNVTLSCEQNLNHDAMYWYRQDPGQGLRLIYYSQIVNDFQKGDIAEGYSVSREKKESFPLTVTSAQKNPTAFYLCASSRGVRRRNTEAFFGQGTRLTVV.

Notes on this clone: The read is 3 residues too short to cover the CDR3 end, so that end is filled in from the germline J gene. The rearrangement uses TRBV30 and TRBJ2-2, with 10 bases fitting TRBD1. CDR1 and CDR2 (germline): GTSNPN, SVGIG (reference sequence). The length of the CDR3 is 14 residues. The CDR3 bases that were read are TGTGCCTGTCCGGGACAGGGGTCTAATGAAAAG. As protein: CACPGQGSNEK. The whole CDR3 is CACPGQGSNEKLFF.